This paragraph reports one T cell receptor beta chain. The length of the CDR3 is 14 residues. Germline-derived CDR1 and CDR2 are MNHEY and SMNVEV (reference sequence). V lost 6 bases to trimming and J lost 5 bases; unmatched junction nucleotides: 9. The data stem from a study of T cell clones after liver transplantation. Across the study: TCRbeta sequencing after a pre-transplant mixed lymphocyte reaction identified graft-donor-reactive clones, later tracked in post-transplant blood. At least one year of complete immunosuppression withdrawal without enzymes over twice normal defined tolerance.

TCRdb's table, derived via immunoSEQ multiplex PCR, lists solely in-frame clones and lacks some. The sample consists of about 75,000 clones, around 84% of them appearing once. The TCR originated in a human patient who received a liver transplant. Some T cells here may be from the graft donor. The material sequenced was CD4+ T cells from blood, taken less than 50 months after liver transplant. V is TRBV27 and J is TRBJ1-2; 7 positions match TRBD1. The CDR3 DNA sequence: TGTGCCAGCAGCGAAGGACAGGCGGGATATGGCTACACCTTC. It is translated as CASSEGQAGYGYTF.